Each of the 30 T cell receptor beta chains below was sequenced from the same sample in a study of cytomegalovirus exposure and HLA in healthy donors. The primer mix had 60 Vbeta and 13 Jbeta primers. Only in-frame clones appear in the TCRdb table, and some are missing; sequencing was by immunoSEQ multiplex PCR. The table has approximately 100,000 clones, about two thirds seen once; the top ten hold over 1%. Sample: PBMCs. These receptors all stem from a female donor in good health and CMV-seronegative.

CDR3 in DNA: TGTGCCAGCAGGGGGACAGCAAGAAGCACAGATACGCAGTATTTT. Protein sequence: CASRGTARSTDTQYF. The V call is TRBV27, the J call TRBJ2-3; TRBD1 matches 7 bases. Germline loops: CDR1 MNHEY, CDR2 SMNVEV (reference sequence). Unmatched junction bases numbered 6, after V lost 6 bases and J lost 0 bases. The CDR3 length is 15 residues.

This clone was counted only a few times. The rearrangement joins TRBV7-3 to TRBJ2-2, with D unresolved. V gave up 11 bases and J gave up 1 base, with 14 bases separating them. The CDR3 runs to 14 residues. CDR1 is SGHTA and CDR2 is FQGTGA in the germline V gene. CDR3: CASRPSGNTGELFF. CDR3 nucleotides: TGTGCCTCCCGCCCTTCAGGGAACACCGGGGAGCTGTTTTTT.

The chain recombines TRBV29-1 with TRBJ1-4, with unresolved D. Germline CDR1 is SQVTM and CDR2 is ANQGSEA. This CDR3 comprises 14 residues. Trimming removed 5 bases at V and 1 base at J, with 11 bases between. In DNA form, the CDR3 reads TGCAGCGTTATAAAGACTGGAACTAATGAAAAACTGTTTTTT. Protein: CSVIKTGTNEKLFF.

The chain is built from TRBV30 and TRBJ1-1; D is possibly TRBD1 (5 bases). Germline lookup yields CDR1 GTSNPN and CDR2 SVGIG (reference sequence). Trimming took off 2 bases at V and 3 bases at J, with 10 bases between the two ends. The CDR3 contains 13 residues. CDR3 DNA: TGTGCCTGGAGTAGTCAGGGTGACACTGAAGCTTTCTTT. Protein: CAWSSQGDTEAFF.

The gene calls are TRBV9 and TRBJ2-3, with D maybe TRBD2 (6 bases). The CDR3 totals 15 residues. CDR1 and CDR2 from the germline V gene are SGDLS and YYNGEE. Trimming cost V 1 base and J 6 bases, with 15 bases left between them. The CDR3 sequence: CASSVISGGGDTQYF. DNA of the CDR3: TGTGCCAGCAGCGTAATATCGGGTGGAGGGGATACGCAGTATTTT.

The V call is TRBV18, the J call TRBJ2-7, with 7 bases lining up with TRBD1. The V gene's germline CDR1 is KGHSH and CDR2 LQKENI. The CDR3 contains 15 residues. V was clipped by 6 bases and J by 2 bases; unmatched bases: 10. In DNA form, the CDR3 reads TGTGCCAGCTCCCAAGGACAGGCGAGGACCTACGAGCAGTACTTC. Its translation: CASSQGQARTYEQYF.

The chain has TRBV5-1 and TRBJ2-7, with a possible D match to TRBD1 (6 bases). The CDR3 is 14 residues long. V gave up 4 bases and J gave up 6 bases, with 17 bases separating them. Germline V CDR1 and CDR2: SGHRS, YFSETQ. This chain's CDR3 is CASSQGQLQSEQYF. CDR3 coding DNA: TGCGCCAGCAGCCAAGGACAGCTCCAGTCCGAGCAGTACTTC.

The V call is TRBV4-1, the J call TRBJ2-7; TRBD1 might be the D (5 bases). V was pared by 0 bases and J by 2 bases, with 14 bases between. The CDR3 sequence is 16 residues long. Germline values: CDR1 MGHRA, CDR2 YSYEKL. The CDR3 reads CASSQDWAPGPYEQYF. Here the CDR3 DNA reads TGCGCCAGCAGCCAAGATTGGGCCCCAGGGCCCTACGAGCAGTACTTC.

The genes are TRBV6-4 and TRBJ2-7; TRBD1 matches 8 bases. The CDR3 is 15 amino acids. V was clipped by 3 bases and J by 5 bases; unmatched bases: 9. Germline assignment: CDR1 MRHNA and CDR2 SNTAGT. CDR3 sequence reads: CASSEQQGATHEQYF. CDR3 sequence (DNA): TGTGCCAGCAGTGAGCAGCAGGGGGCTACCCACGAGCAGTACTTC.

The rearrangement uses TRBV18 and TRBJ1-2, with 8 positions matching TRBD1. The CDR3 covers 15 residues. The V and J ends lost 6 bases and 9 bases, in that order; junction bases with no gene match: 15. The germline CDR1 and CDR2 sequences are KGHSH and LQKENI. CDR3 DNA sequence: TGTGCCAGCTCCCTCGGACAGGGACGAGAGCGGAGCTACACCTTC. Residues: CASSLGQGRERSYTF.

The chain has TRBV7-9 and TRBJ2-2; 8 bases fit TRBD1. This CDR3 has 16 amino acids. CDR1 is SEHNR and CDR2 is FQNEAQ in the germline V gene (reference sequence). V shed 7 bases and J 3 bases; nucleotides not matched to a gene: 10. The CDR3 nucleotides are TGTGCCAGCAACCTATTGGACAGGGAGGACACCGGGGAGCTGTTTTTT. Translated: CASNLLDREDTGELFF.

The chain combines TRBV2 with TRBJ2-5; TRBD2 agrees at 14 bases. Germline values: CDR1 SNHLY, CDR2 FYNNEI. CDR3 length: 17 residues. The junction had 9 bases not matched to a gene; V was cut back by 6 bases and J by 3 bases. The CDR3 region has the DNA TGTGCCAGCAGAGACGCCGGGACTAGCGGGAGCAAAGAGACCCAGTACTTC. Protein: CASRDAGTSGSKETQYF.

V is TRBV5-4 and J is TRBJ2-7; D perhaps matches TRBD2 (6 bases). V was pared by 2 bases and J by 4 bases, with 16 bases between. This CDR3 comprises 15 residues. Looked up from germline, CDR1 is SGHNT and CDR2 is YYREEE (reference sequence). CDR3 coding DNA: TGTGCCAGCAGCTTCGTAAGGGAGGTTACGTACGAGCAGTACTTC. Protein sequence: CASSFVREVTYEQYF.

The chain recombines TRBV7-9 with TRBJ2-5; 9 bases agree with TRBD2. The J segment lost 2 bases and the V segment lost 5 bases, leaving 9 bases of the junction unmatched. Per the germline V gene, CDR1 is SEHNR and CDR2 is FQNEAQ (reference sequence). The CDR3 has 16 residues. The CDR3 is CASSRFSGGPQETQYF. CDR3 nucleotide sequence: TGTGCCAGCAGCCGTTTTAGCGGGGGTCCGCAAGAGACCCAGTACTTC.

The V call is TRBV6-4, the J call TRBJ2-3, with 10 bases lining up with TRBD2. CDR3 length: 15 residues. The trim removed 4 bases at V and 9 bases at J, leaving 10 bases unmatched. Per the germline V gene, CDR1 is MRHNA and CDR2 is SNTAGT. The CDR3 reads CASSVAAGGPGTQYF. CDR3 DNA: TGTGCCAGCAGTGTGGCAGCGGGGGGGCCAGGAACGCAGTATTTT.

V and J are TRBV7-8 and TRBJ1-5; the D gene is possibly TRBD1 (5 bases). Germline lookup yields CDR1 SGHVS and CDR2 FQNEAQ. This CDR3 has 14 residues. Trimming cost V 5 bases and J 6 bases, with 14 bases left between them. The CDR3 protein is CASSQGLMGQPQHF. The CDR3 DNA follows: TGTGCCAGCAGCCAGGGACTTATGGGTCAGCCCCAGCATTTT.

This clone has only a few counts. This sequence joins TRBV6-5 and TRBJ2-3; possibly TRBD2 for D (6 bases). Germline V CDR1 and CDR2: MNHEY, SVGAGI. This CDR3 region has 14 residues. V was cut by 7 bases and J by 5 bases, with 16 bases left in between. The CDR3 region is CASTRAAGRDTQYF. Written as DNA, the CDR3 is TGTGCCAGCACCCGCGCGGCGGGAAGAGATACGCAGTATTTT.

This clone was counted only a few times. The chain links TRBV19 to TRBJ1-1; 7 bases match TRBD1. After removal of 5 bases from V and 0 bases from J, the junction contained 9 bases not matched to a gene. The CDR3 is made up of 16 amino acids. Germline V gene data show CDR1 as LNHDA and CDR2 as SQIVND (reference sequence). CDR3 residues: CASSLWTGAMNTEAFF. CDR3 nucleotides: TGTGCCAGTAGTCTATGGACAGGAGCGATGAACACTGAAGCTTTCTTT.

This chain uses TRBV18 with TRBJ1-1; the D is unclear. V gave up 5 bases and J gave up 7 bases, with 20 bases separating them. Germline CDR1 KGHSH, CDR2 LQKENI. There are 15 residues in the CDR3. The CDR3 here is CASSEREPLTSEAFF. DNA for the CDR3: TGTGCCAGCTCAGAGAGAGAACCCCTAACGAGTGAAGCTTTCTTT. The variable domain in full, with the rest retrieved from reference TRBV18 and TRBJ1-1, is NAGVMQNPRHLVRRRGQEARLRCSPMKGHSHVYWYRQLPEEGLKFMVYLQKENIIDESGMPKERFSAEFPKEGPSILRIQQVVRGDSAAYFCASSEREPLTSEAFFGQGTRLTVV.

The chain links TRBV27 to TRBJ2-3; 7 nucleotides line up with TRBD1. CDR1 and CDR2 from the germline V gene are MNHEY and SMNVEV (reference sequence). Trimming cost V 3 bases and J 0 bases; bases outside gene matches: 6. The CDR3 has 16 amino acids. DNA for the CDR3: TGTGCCAGCAGTTTCTTCCGGGACAGTAGCACAGATACGCAGTATTTT. Translation gives CASSFFRDSSTDTQYF.

The chain carries TRBV10-1 and TRBJ2-3, with D possibly TRBD1 on 6 matching bases. This CDR3 is built from 15 residues. The V end lost 4 bases, the J end lost 3 bases, and 14 bases lay between the germline ends. Per germline, CDR1 WNHNN and CDR2 SYGVQD (reference sequence). CDR3 coding DNA: TGCGCCAGCAGTGGTAAGGGGGAGAGGACAGATACGCAGTATTTT. As protein: CASSGKGERTDTQYF.

The chain has TRBV7-9 and TRBJ2-1; D gene unclear. Trimming removed 4 bases from V and 7 bases from J, with 8 bases in between. The CDR3 is 12 residues long. Germline-derived CDR1 and CDR2 are SEHNR and FQNEAQ (reference sequence). In DNA form, the CDR3 reads TGTGCCAGCAGCTCTACGGGTAATGAGCAGTTCTTC. It translates to CASSSTGNEQFF.

In its sample, this clone was seen once. The chain carries TRBV20-1 and TRBJ1-2; TRBD1 is a possible D gene (5 bases). The length of the CDR3 is 11 residues. The V gene's germline CDR1 is DFQATT and CDR2 SNEGSKA (reference sequence). Trimming removed 3 bases at V and 5 bases at J, with 7 bases between. CDR3 sequence (DNA): TGCAGTGCTAGGGCAGGGTATGGCTACACCTTC. As protein: CSARAGYGYTF.

The chain links TRBV7-2 to TRBJ2-1; 9 bases match TRBD2. J was trimmed by 4 bases and V by 1 base; bases with no gene match: 14. The germline V gene has CDR1 SGHTA and CDR2 FQGNSA. The length of the CDR3 is 19 residues. Here the CDR3 DNA reads TGTGCCAGCAGCTTAGTAGGGCAGGGACTAGCAGGGGAGTACAATGAGCAGTTCTTC. As protein: CASSLVGQGLAGEYNEQFF. Full variable domain (remainder filled in from reference TRBV7-2 and TRBJ2-1): GAGVSQSPSNKVTEKGKDVELRCDPISGHTALYWYRQSLGQGLEFLIYFQGNSAPDKSGLPSDRFSAERTGGSVSTLTIQRTQQEDSAVYLCASSLVGQGLAGEYNEQFFGPGTRLTVL.

This clone was seen a handful of times. The chain carries TRBV7-6 and TRBJ2-2, with 7 bases identical to TRBD1. The trim removed 4 bases at V and 6 bases at J, leaving 2 bases unmatched. Germline assignment: CDR1 SGHVS and CDR2 FNYEAQ. This CDR3 has 13 amino acids. The CDR3 DNA follows: TGTGCCAGCAGCTCTGACAGGGCCGGGGAGCTGTTTTTT. Protein product: CASSSDRAGELFF.

The rearrangement links TRBV6-4 to TRBJ2-6; possibly TRBD2 for D (5 bases). CDR3 length equals 16 residues. The ends were cut back, 7 bases at V and 0 bases at J, with 13 bases in the middle. CDR1 MRHNA and CDR2 SNTAGT come from the germline V gene. The CDR3 nucleotides read TGTGCCAGCACTGCGGGCGGCAGCTCTGGGGCCAACGTCCTGACTTTC. It encodes CASTAGGSSGANVLTF.

This clone was counted only a few times. The V call is TRBV25-1, the J call TRBJ1-1; D remains ambiguous. The CDR3 is 14 residues long. Trimming left V 0 bases short and J 1 base short, with 6 bases between. Germline V lookup: CDR1 MGHDK, CDR2 SYGVNS. The CDR3 region is CASSEYAGNTEAFF. The CDR3 nucleotides read TGTGCCAGCAGTGAATATGCAGGGAACACTGAAGCTTTCTTT. Full variable domain (rest looked up from reference TRBV25-1 and TRBJ1-1): EADIYQTPRYLVIGTGKKITLECSQTMGHDKMYWYQQDPGMELHLIHYSYGVNSTEKGDLSSESTVSRIRTEHFPLTLESARPSHTSQYLCASSEYAGNTEAFFGQGTRLTVV.

The V and J genes are TRBV9 and TRBJ2-1; 9 positions agree with TRBD2. Per the germline V gene, CDR1 is SGDLS and CDR2 is YYNGEE. The CDR3 totals 12 residues. Trimming cost V 3 bases and J 10 bases; bases outside gene matches: 2. CDR3: CASSGTSEEQFF. In nucleotides, the CDR3 is TGTGCCAGCAGCGGGACTAGCGAAGAGCAGTTCTTC.

This clone was picked up a small number of times. This CDR3 is CASSEGQGNSPLHF. The CDR3 DNA follows: TGCGCCAGCAGTGAGGGACAGGGGAATTCACCCCTCCACTTT. The chain carries TRBV10-1 and TRBJ1-6; TRBD1 agrees at 9 bases. This CDR3 comprises 14 residues. J gave up 7 bases and V 2 bases, and 0 bases lay outside the gene matches. From germline, CDR1 is WNHNN and CDR2 SYGVQD (reference sequence).

This sequence joins TRBV6-6 and TRBJ2-7, with TRBD2 identical over 8 bases. Germline CDR1 MNHNY, CDR2 SVGAGI (reference sequence). The trim removed 11 bases at V and 2 bases at J, leaving 5 bases unmatched. The CDR3 consists of 12 residues. CDR3 DNA sequence: TGTGCCTCCGCGGGGGGACCCTACGAGCAGTACTTC. Protein product: CASAGGPYEQYF.